This T cell receptor (beta chain) was found in a study of CD8+CD57+ T cells in acquired aplastic anemia (dated by TCRdb to 2017 to 2018). As for the study more broadly: Extracted DNA from sorted CD4+ and CD8+ cells averaged 3.2 ug, ranging from roughly 0.17 to 27.4 ug. CD8+CD57+ expansion was defined as a frequency above the mean frequency observed in healthy subjects.

Turning to this clonotype: Its antigen has not been determined. No much larger clone exists at a distance of one base, and base qualities are not known.

Overall study results and their limits: Between patients and healthy controls, no significant difference in CD8+ Simpson's diversity was found (P=0.060). Around 30 CD8+ CDR3 sequences were found to be shared between patients and controls, but these sequences appeared to be highly expressed in patients and within the immunodominant clones of the patients.

Between the V and J ends, shortened by 7 bases and 1 base respectively, the junction contains 16 bases. CDR1 and CDR2 (SGHNT, YENEEA) derive from the germline V gene. The CDR3, cysteine through phenylalanine, is 15 amino acids long. Just CDR3 DNA is preserved here, 45 bases in frame from base 1. TCR beta VDJ combination and CDR3 sequence profiling used genomic DNA as the template. TCR repertoire sequencing was run on an Illumina HiSeq 2000. For the original study's pipeline: TRBV/TRBJ rearrangement plots, CDR3 size and DJ length profiles, and Simpson's diversity index were used to assess repertoires. The most abundant DNA sequence in the deep sequencing data was taken as the immunodominant clone. CDR3 amino acid sequences were checked for sharing between subjects and were compared against published repertoires and the VDJdb database. The public reads were reanalyzed by TCRdb: fastp trimming at Q25, MiXCR alignment, in-frame beta chains only. Merged by CDR3 protein, the rows form single entries marked with the most common genes and DNA. The V and J calls and clone size come from TCRdb's table, not from the authors' own analysis. This sample holds 400,000 to 600,000 distinct CDR3 sequences; around 30% were observed only once. The ten largest make up roughly 0.89% of the sample.

The patients picked for sequencing were ones in whom flow cytometry had shown an expansion of CD8+CD57+ cells. Severe acquired aplastic anemia was diagnosed in all patients according to International Study of Aplastic Anemia and Agranulocytosis and Camitta criteria. No therapy had been received by the patients at the time of blood sampling. The study deep-sequenced TCR repertoires of sorted CD4+ and CD8+ blood T cells from severe aplastic anemia patients and healthy subjects. Patients were enrolled under clinicaltrials.gov protocols 00001620, 01623167, 00001397, 00071045, 00081523 and 00961064 in the USA. Ficoll-Paque density gradient centrifugation was used to isolate peripheral blood mononuclear cells. Before DNA was extracted, CD4+ and CD8+ T cells were sorted using either FACS or magnetic beads.

This sequence uses TRBV11-3 and TRBJ1-1; TRBD1 is perhaps the D gene, given 5 matching bases. Sample: sorted CD4+, CD8+, or CD8+CD57+ T cells (not recorded which) from PBMCs. The TCR was taken from a human donor with aplastic anemia. This receptor has the CDR3 CASTRGDFRNTEAFF. In nucleotides, the sequence is TGTGCCAGCACCCGAGGGGACTTCCGGAACACTGAAGCTTTCTTT. Reference TRBV11-3 and TRBJ1-1 genes cover what lies past the CDR3, so the full variable domain is EAGVVQSPRYKIIEKKQPVAFWCNPISGHNTLYWYLQNLGQGPELLIRYENEEAVDDSQLPKDRFSAERLKGVDSTLKIQPAELGDSAVYLCASTRGDFRNTEAFFGQGTRLTVV.